Listed below are T cell receptor beta chains from one sample, sequenced in a study of T cells in localized non-small cell lung cancer. The repertoire was sequenced with immunoSEQ multiplex PCR; TCRdb's copy has only in-frame clones and lacks some. The table has approximately 83,000 clones, 88% seen once; the top ten hold 20% to 25%. This specimen was peripheral blood, taken before any cancer treatment. All receptors derive from a woman aged 35-70 years with stage I squamous cell lung carcinoma. Both conserved end residues are part of each CDR3. D genes are given only for firm matches. Some rows mark clone size as missing; the rest say once, few, many or name a class of expanded clone.

TRBJ1-4 | TRBV18 | TRBD1 | NA | CASSLAGTASNEKLFF | TGTGCCAGCTCACTTGCCGGGACAGCGAGTAATGAAAAACTGTTTTTT
TRBJ1-5 | TRBV2 | TRBD1 | NA | CASSEQGAVGPQHF | TGTGCCAGCAGTGAACAGGGGGCGGTCGGGCCCCAGCATTTT
TRBJ1-4 | TRBV10-3 | NA | NA | CAISDYGGGEKLFF | TGTGCCATCAGTGATTATGGGGGAGGTGAAAAACTGTTTTTT
TRBJ1-2 | TRBV11-2 | TRBD1 | few | CASSWDRESGYTF | TGTGCCAGCAGCTGGGACAGGGAAAGCGGCTACACCTTC
TRBJ2-7 | TRBV30 | TRBD1 | NA | CAWSGSGTGADEQYF | TGTGCCTGGAGTGGGTCCGGGACAGGTGCAGACGAGCAGTACTTC
TRBJ2-6 | TRBV5-8 | NA | NA | CASSLGGSGANVLTF | TGTGCCAGCAGCCTTGGGGGCTCTGGGGCCAACGTCCTGACTTTC
TRBJ2-1 | TRBV7-2 | NA | NA | CASSWDSVYNEQFF | TGTGCCAGCAGCTGGGACTCCGTCTACAATGAGCAGTTCTTC
TRBJ1-2 | TRBV30 | NA | NA | CAWSREGLYGYTF | TGTGCCTGGAGCAGGGAGGGACTTTATGGCTACACCTTC
TRBJ2-1 | TRBV6-1 | TRBD2 | once | CASSVQPPGLAGLYYNEQFF | TGTGCCAGCAGTGTACAACCCCCGGGACTAGCGGGGCTTTACTACAATGAGCAGTTCTTC
TRBJ1-1 | TRBV28 | TRBD1 | NA | CASRYRDSAEAFF | TGTGCCAGCAGATATCGGGACAGCGCTGAAGCTTTCTTT
TRBJ1-3 | TRBV11-2 | NA | NA | CASSLTVSGNTIYF | TGTGCCAGCAGCCTGACGGTCTCTGGAAACACCATATATTTT
TRBJ1-5 | TRBV5-8 | NA | NA | CASSTGGASNQPQHF | TGTGCCAGCAGCACCGGCGGGGCCAGCAATCAGCCCCAGCATTTT
TRBJ2-6 | TRBV5-1 | NA | once | CASSPMLSGANVLTF | TGCGCCAGCAGCCCAATGTTATCTGGGGCCAACGTCCTGACTTTC
TRBJ2-1 | TRBV21-1 | NA | NA | CASSKPYRLYNEQFF | TGTGCCAGCAGCAAACCCTACAGGTTGTACAATGAGCAGTTCTTC
TRBJ1-1 | TRBV5-1 | NA | NA | CASSSVRNTEAFF | TGCGCCAGCAGCTCGGTTCGGAACACTGAAGCTTTCTTT
TRBJ1-1 | TRBV5-1 | NA | NA | CASSSGGRGTEAFF | TGCGCCAGCAGCTCGGGAGGGAGGGGGACTGAAGCTTTCTTT
TRBJ2-2 | TRBV6-1 | TRBD2 | NA | CASLPGGGYGELFF | TGTGCCAGCCTACCAGGCGGGGGGTACGGGGAGCTGTTTTTT
TRBJ2-5 | TRBV9 | NA | NA | CASSVAQGRETQYF | TGTGCCAGCAGCGTAGCCCAAGGGAGGGAGACCCAGTACTTC
TRBJ1-6 | TRBV9 | TRBD1 | once | CASSIDTGAALGSPLHF | TGTGCCAGCAGCATAGACACAGGGGCGGCTCTAGGATCACCCCTCCACTTT
TRBJ1-5 | TRBV5-1 | NA | few | CASSFGSGDQPQHF | TGCGCCAGCAGCTTTGGAAGTGGAGATCAGCCCCAGCATTTT
TRBJ1-6 | TRBV18 | NA | NA | CASSTYGQINNSPLHF | TGTGCCAGCTCAACTTATGGACAGATTAATAATTCACCCCTCCACTTT
TRBJ2-3 | TRBV19 | NA | NA | CASSIRTDTQYF | TGTGCCAGTAGTATACGCACAGATACGCAGTATTTT
TRBJ2-1 | TRBV2 | TRBD2 | NA | CASRNWGGNNEQFF | TGTGCCAGCCGTAATTGGGGGGGAAACAATGAGCAGTTCTTC
TRBJ1-6 | TRBV6-5 | NA | once | CASSYPRGGEYSPLHF | TGTGCCAGCAGTTACCCCCGTGGGGGGGAGTATTCACCCCTCCACTTT
TRBJ2-2 | TRBV19 | NA | NA | CASSINQIGGSGELFF | TGTGCCAGTAGTATTAACCAGATAGGAGGTTCCGGGGAGCTGTTTTTT
TRBJ2-5 | TRBV5-1 | NA | NA | CASSVDPGRETQYF | TGCGCCAGCAGCGTGGACCCGGGAAGGGAGACCCAGTACTTC
TRBJ2-3 | TRBV6-5 | NA | few | CASSYGATSTDTQYF | TGTGCCAGCAGTTACGGGGCCACCAGCACAGATACGCAGTATTTT